These T cell receptor beta chains were read from a single sample in a study of T cell repertoires in cytomegalovirus infection. TCRdb called the reads again in MiXCR, with one record for every CDR3 protein. The sample lists hundreds of thousands of distinct CDR3 sequences, roughly 15% occurring once. Sequences were obtained from PBMCs. These receptor sequences come from a human donor in good health (CMV status not recorded). Some clones in this sample may be carry-over from other donors' samples. Each CDR3 is given with its conserved first and last residue. A D gene is named only where the DNA matches it firmly.

v_gene: TRBV7-7; j_gene: TRBJ1-3; d_gene: NA; len: 15; CDR3aa: CASSLGWGSGNTIYF
v_gene: TRBV18; j_gene: TRBJ2-1; d_gene: TRBD2; len: 20; CDR3aa: CASSPPSASGGASRYNEQFF
v_gene: TRBV20-1; j_gene: TRBJ1-2; d_gene: NA; len: 15; CDR3aa: CSAPRVSAQWYGYTF
v_gene: TRBV28; j_gene: TRBJ2-1; d_gene: TRBD2; len: 16; CDR3aa: CASSPGLAGFVNEQFF
v_gene: TRBV5-4; j_gene: TRBJ2-1; d_gene: TRBD2; len: 18; CDR3aa: CASTQGTSGGSSYNEQFF
v_gene: TRBV4-1; j_gene: TRBJ1-4; d_gene: NA; len: 19; CDR3aa: CASSRMGVTRLATNEKLFF
v_gene: TRBV6-8; j_gene: TRBJ1-4; d_gene: NA; len: 14; CDR3aa: CASSYGDRWEKLFF
v_gene: TRBV7-2; j_gene: TRBJ1-4; d_gene: TRBD1; len: 15; CDR3aa: CASSLAGGVWEKLFF
v_gene: TRBV12-3/TRBV12-4; j_gene: TRBJ1-1; d_gene: NA; len: 13; CDR3aa: CASRPDGNTEAFF
v_gene: TRBV7-2; j_gene: TRBJ2-2; d_gene: NA; len: 18; CDR3aa: CASSLVSLFGGNTGELFF
v_gene: TRBV7-2; j_gene: TRBJ2-7; d_gene: NA; len: 14; CDR3aa: CASSSPDYRYEQYF
v_gene: TRBV5-1; j_gene: TRBJ1-1; d_gene: NA; len: 13; CDR3aa: CASSFSANTEAFF
v_gene: TRBV2; j_gene: TRBJ2-7; d_gene: NA; len: 14; CDR3aa: CASRLLQGGYEQYF
v_gene: TRBV7-2; j_gene: TRBJ2-3; d_gene: NA; len: 14; CDR3aa: CASSPNWGTDTQYF
v_gene: TRBV6-1; j_gene: TRBJ1-6; d_gene: TRBD1; len: 15; CDR3aa: CASSVSTGSYSPLHF
v_gene: TRBV6-2/TRBV6-3; j_gene: TRBJ2-1; d_gene: TRBD2; len: 14; CDR3aa: CASRTSGGAREQFF
v_gene: TRBV7-2; j_gene: TRBJ2-3; d_gene: NA; len: 12; CDR3aa: CTSSLGGDTQYF
v_gene: TRBV4-1; j_gene: TRBJ2-3; d_gene: NA; len: 12; CDR3aa: CASSQWRDTQYF
v_gene: TRBV5-6; j_gene: TRBJ2-7; d_gene: TRBD2; len: 15; CDR3aa: CASSFSWEGQWEQYF
v_gene: TRBV7-3; j_gene: TRBJ2-1; d_gene: NA; len: 14; CDR3aa: CASSSTTGSNEQFF
v_gene: TRBV11-2; j_gene: TRBJ2-7; d_gene: NA; len: 16; CDR3aa: CASSSSGDWSQGEQYF
v_gene: TRBV7-2; j_gene: TRBJ2-2; d_gene: NA; len: 13; CDR3aa: CASSFEGYGELFF
v_gene: TRBV5-4; j_gene: TRBJ1-4; d_gene: NA; len: 15; CDR3aa: CASSLSARSNEKLFF
v_gene: TRBV7-2; j_gene: TRBJ2-3; d_gene: NA; len: 17; CDR3aa: CASTRRTGIGRTDTQYF
v_gene: TRBV7-9; j_gene: TRBJ2-7; d_gene: NA; len: 14; CDR3aa: CASSLSGHFHEQYF
v_gene: TRBV6-2/TRBV6-3; j_gene: TRBJ1-2; d_gene: NA; len: 15; CDR3aa: CASSSTGSSLYGYTF
v_gene: TRBV19; j_gene: TRBJ1-2; d_gene: TRBD1; len: 14; CDR3aa: CASSMEQGARGYTF
v_gene: TRBV12-3/TRBV12-4; j_gene: TRBJ2-2; d_gene: NA; len: 16; CDR3aa: CASSLGPPFSPGELFF
v_gene: TRBV6-6; j_gene: TRBJ1-2; d_gene: NA; len: 13; CDR3aa: CASSPGGLYGYTF
v_gene: TRBV29-1; j_gene: TRBJ2-4; d_gene: NA; len: 13; CDR3aa: CSVEGSSKNIQYF
v_gene: TRBV12-3/TRBV12-4; j_gene: TRBJ2-6; d_gene: NA; len: 14; CDR3aa: CASSFGQGTNVLTF
v_gene: TRBV9; j_gene: TRBJ2-7; d_gene: NA; len: 13; CDR3aa: CASSVRESYEQYF
v_gene: TRBV28; j_gene: TRBJ2-4; d_gene: NA; len: 15; CDR3aa: CASSPGTIAKNIQYF
v_gene: TRBV6-2/TRBV6-3; j_gene: TRBJ2-7; d_gene: NA; len: 15; CDR3aa: CTSSPDEVVRYEQYF
v_gene: TRBV20-1; j_gene: TRBJ2-5; d_gene: NA; len: 16; CDR3aa: CSASVGSWTVGETQYF
v_gene: TRBV19; j_gene: TRBJ2-6; d_gene: NA; len: 14; CDR3aa: CASTDVAGANVLTF
v_gene: TRBV2; j_gene: TRBJ2-2; d_gene: TRBD2; len: 15; CDR3aa: CASSEVRGGTGELFF
v_gene: TRBV6-1; j_gene: TRBJ2-6; d_gene: NA; len: 15; CDR3aa: CASSGSLSGANVLTF
v_gene: TRBV6-1; j_gene: TRBJ2-4; d_gene: NA; len: 14; CDR3aa: CASTLGGRRNIQYF
v_gene: TRBV20-1; j_gene: TRBJ2-2; d_gene: TRBD2; len: 16; CDR3aa: CSARKLGLAATGELFF
v_gene: TRBV6-1; j_gene: TRBJ1-2; d_gene: NA; len: 11; CDR3aa: CASSSPDGYTF